The 9 T cell receptor beta chains listed next were all sequenced from one sample in a study of OX40 agonist ivuxolimab in advanced cancers. The method was the immunoSEQ multiplex PCR assay. TCRdb retrieved this table from immuneACCESS and kept in-frame rearrangements only. Not all clones are present; in checked studies, unresolved V genes account for under half, and no reason is known for the remainder. For this sample the table gives about 50,000 clones, of which approximately 86% were detected only once. The ten largest clones add up to around 1.8% of the sample. The sequencing used CD4+ or CD8+ T cells sorted from blood, collected in a trial of the OX40 agonist ivuxolimab. These receptor sequences come from an adult with an advanced solid tumor such as melanoma, head and neck, liver or kidney cancer.

The rearrangement uses TRBV30 and TRBJ2-1; 7 nucleotides align to TRBD2. The V gene's germline CDR1 is GTSNPN and CDR2 SVGIG (reference sequence). This CDR3 spans 14 amino acids. V lost 5 bases to trimming and J lost 4 bases; unmatched junction nucleotides: 8. The CDR3 DNA reads TGTGCCTGGGGCCAGGGCGGGAGTTACAATGAGCAGTTCTTC. It translates to CAWGQGGSYNEQFF. The whole variable domain, remainder taken from reference TRBV30 and TRBJ2-1, is SQTIHQWPATLVQPVGSPLSLECTVEGTSNPNLYWYRQAAGRGLQLLFYSVGIGQISSEVPQNLSASRPQDRQFILSSKKLLLSDSGFYLCAWGQGGSYNEQFFGPGTRLTVL.

The chain uses TRBV5-5 and TRBJ2-2; D is unclear. V was clipped by 0 bases and J by 5 bases, with 11 bases between them. CDR1 and CDR2 (germline): SGHKS, YYEKEE (reference sequence). There are 15 residues in the CDR3. The CDR3 loop is CASSLALNPTGELFF. The CDR3 coding sequence is TGTGCCAGCAGCTTGGCCCTGAACCCGACCGGGGAGCTGTTTTTT.

The rearrangement uses TRBV11-2 and TRBJ2-3; D uncertain. Trimming stripped 1 base from V and 3 bases from J, with 14 bases between. Germline values: CDR1 SGHAT, CDR2 FQNNGV. The CDR3 is 16 residues long. The CDR3 sequence is CASSLGAQAKTDTQYF. CDR3 nucleotides: TGTGCCAGCAGCTTAGGGGCCCAAGCCAAGACAGATACGCAGTATTTT. The full variable domain, completed using reference TRBV11-2 and TRBJ2-3, is EAGVAQSPRYKIIEKRQSVAFWCNPISGHATLYWYQQILGQGPKLLIQFQNNGVVDDSQLPKDRFSAERLKGVDSTLKIQPAKLEDSAVYLCASSLGAQAKTDTQYFGPGTRLTVL.

This chain joins TRBV12-5 and TRBJ2-7; 10 positions agree with TRBD1. V shed 6 bases, J shed 2 bases, and the junction held 4 bases outside the gene matches. This CDR3 has 14 residues. The germline V gene has CDR1 LGHNT and CDR2 FRNRAP. CDR3 sequence (DNA): TGTGCTAGTGGAACGGACAGGGGGACCTACGAGCAGTACTTC. Its translation is CASGTDRGTYEQYF.

V usage is TRBV7-2 and J usage is TRBJ2-7, with D tentatively TRBD1 (6 bases). The CDR3 has 15 residues. Between the trimmed V and J ends, which lost 3 bases and 4 bases, there was a span of 16 bases. The germline V gene encodes CDR1 SGHTA and CDR2 FQGNSA. CDR3 nucleotide sequence: TGTGCCAGCAGCTTCGAGACAGGCTCCCCTTACGAGCAGTACTTC. Its protein is CASSFETGSPYEQYF. Full variable domain (outside the CDR3, taken from reference TRBV7-2 and TRBJ2-7): GAGVSQSPSNKVTEKGKDVELRCDPISGHTALYWYRQSLGQGLEFLIYFQGNSAPDKSGLPSDRFSAERTGGSVSTLTIQRTQQEDSAVYLCASSFETGSPYEQYFGPGTRLTVT.

The chain joins TRBV18 to TRBJ2-2, with D tentatively TRBD2 (6 bases). CDR1 and CDR2 (germline): KGHSH, LQKENI. CDR3 length equals 14 residues. Trimming cost V 5 bases and J 4 bases, with 11 bases left between them. The CDR3 reads CASSIGRITGELFF. Written as DNA, the CDR3 is TGTGCCAGCTCAATTGGGAGGATCACCGGGGAGCTGTTTTTT.

This chain joins TRBV10-3 and TRBJ2-3; 7 bases are shared with TRBD1. The CDR3 runs to 15 residues. The trim removed 4 bases at V and 2 bases at J, leaving 6 bases unmatched. Germline V gene data show CDR1 as ENHRY and CDR2 as SYGVKD. The CDR3 reads CAISATGVATDTQYF. CDR3 sequence (DNA): TGTGCCATCAGTGCTACAGGGGTGGCCACAGATACGCAGTATTTT.

The chain combines TRBV9 with TRBJ2-1; 8 nucleotides match TRBD1. This CDR3 is 14 amino acids long. V shed 0 bases and J 8 bases; nucleotides not matched to a gene: 4. The germline V gene encodes CDR1 SGDLS and CDR2 YYNGEE. Here the CDR3 reads CASSVGQGAYEQFF. The CDR3 DNA reads TGTGCCAGCAGCGTAGGGCAGGGGGCGTATGAGCAGTTCTTC.

This chain uses TRBV2 with TRBJ1-5; 8 positions agree with TRBD1. V dropped 4 bases and J dropped 5; count of bases not matched to a gene: 7. Germline V gene lookup returns CDR1 SNHLY and CDR2 FYNNEI. The CDR3 has 15 residues. DNA of the CDR3: TGTGCCAGCAGTGCTCTCGGACAGGGCTATCAGCCCCAGCATTTT. Protein product: CASSALGQGYQPQHF.